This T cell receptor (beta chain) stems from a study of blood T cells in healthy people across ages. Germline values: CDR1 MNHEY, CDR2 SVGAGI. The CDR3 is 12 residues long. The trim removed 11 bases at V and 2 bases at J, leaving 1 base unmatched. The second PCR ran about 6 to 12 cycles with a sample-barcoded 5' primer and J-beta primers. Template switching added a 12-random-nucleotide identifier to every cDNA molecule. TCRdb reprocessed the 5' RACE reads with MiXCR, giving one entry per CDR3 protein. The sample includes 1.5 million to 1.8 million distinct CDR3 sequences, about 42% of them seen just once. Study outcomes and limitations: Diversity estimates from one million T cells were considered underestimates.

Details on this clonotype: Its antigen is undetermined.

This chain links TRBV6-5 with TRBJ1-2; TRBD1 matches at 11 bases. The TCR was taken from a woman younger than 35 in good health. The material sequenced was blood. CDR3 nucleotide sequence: TGTGCCGGGGACAGGGGGAACTATGGCTACACCTTC. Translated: CAGDRGNYGYTF.